The source of this T cell receptor (beta chain) is a study of cytomegalovirus exposure and HLA in healthy donors. At the level of the study: HLA-typed donors contributed some 83 million unique TCRs, which were held in an early data release. Whole-study findings and limits: In a later analysis, a missense DCLRE1C variant was linked to TCR beta V- and J-gene trimming.

While unrecorded immune exposures were likely, the donors were nominally healthy when sampled. The PCR ran on 60 Vbeta and 13 Jbeta primers. The method was immunoSEQ multiplex PCR; TCRdb's version includes in-frame clones alone and lacks a portion of them. The data show some 200,000 clones, with roughly four fifths seen just once and about 1.4% held by the top ten. The length of the CDR3 is 13 residues. In germline, CDR1 is SGHAT, CDR2 FQNNGV. V lost 7 bases and J lost 5, with 11 bases in between. Worth noting for this clone: The antigen is undetermined.

The rearrangement uses TRBV11-2 and TRBJ1-4, with no clear D. Material: PBMCs. The TCR comes from a girl aged 10 to 17 in good health and CMV-seronegative. The CDR3 is CASTGGPNEKLFF. CDR3 coding DNA: TGTGCCAGCACCGGAGGCCCCAATGAAAAACTGTTTTTT.